The 8 T cell receptor beta chains in this list originate from one sample, sequenced in a study of T cell responses to AZD1222 COVID-19 vaccine. TCRdb keeps only in-frame clones here, not all; method: immunoSEQ multiplex PCR. Found here are more than 75,000 clones, 90% of them singletons; the top ten hold approximately 5%. The sample consisted of peripheral blood, taken 28 days after the second AZD1222 dose. The receptor source for this set is an adult who received the AZD1222 COVID-19 vaccine.

The chain is built from TRBV11-2 and TRBJ1-2; maybe TRBD1 (5 bases). The CDR3 sequence is 15 residues long. Trimming removed 1 base at V and 1 base at J, with 10 bases between. The germline gives CDR1 SGHAT, CDR2 FQNNGV. CDR3: CASSLGRGSNYGYTF. The DNA of the CDR3 is TGTGCCAGCAGCTTAGGGAGGGGTAGTAACTATGGCTACACCTTC. Filled out from reference TRBV11-2 and TRBJ1-2, the complete variable domain reads EAGVAQSPRYKIIEKRQSVAFWCNPISGHATLYWYQQILGQGPKLLIQFQNNGVVDDSQLPKDRFSAERLKGVDSTLKIQPAKLEDSAVYLCASSLGRGSNYGYTFGSGTRLTVV.

The V gene is TRBV10-3, the J gene TRBJ2-4; 8 nucleotides align to TRBD1. Germline trimming cut 4 bases from V and 4 bases from J; bases unmatched to any gene: 6. CDR1 is ENHRY and CDR2 is SYGVKD in the germline V gene. The CDR3 is 15 amino acids. The CDR3 DNA reads as TGTGCCATCAGTGCCAACACAGGGGGGAAAAACATTCAGTACTTC. Amino acid sequence: CAISANTGGKNIQYF.

This chain joins TRBV24-1 and TRBJ1-2, with 9 nucleotides matching TRBD1. CDR1 KGHDR and CDR2 SFDVKD come from the germline V gene. With 4 bases clipped from V and 6 bases from J, the junction kept 8 bases outside the gene matches. The CDR3 sequence is 15 residues long. CDR3: CATSDPGTGPHGYTF. The CDR3 DNA reads TGTGCCACCAGTGACCCCGGGACAGGGCCCCATGGCTACACCTTC.

The chain carries TRBV28 and TRBJ1-1; 10 bases are a match to TRBD1. The V gene end was trimmed by 5 bases and the J gene end by 3 bases; junction bases not matched to a gene: 6. This CDR3 spans 15 amino acids. The germline gives CDR1 MDHEN, CDR2 SYDVKM. The CDR3 nucleotides are TGTGCCAGCAGTCCCTGGACAGGGGGGGACACTGAAGCTTTCTTT. This codes for CASSPWTGGDTEAFF.

The rearrangement uses TRBV28 and TRBJ1-2, with no clear D. The CDR3 is 11 amino acids. Germline CDR1 is MDHEN and CDR2 is SYDVKM. Trimming stripped 7 bases from V and 8 bases from J, with 11 bases between. The CDR3 DNA reads TGTGCCAGCACCTATCCGCGGGGCTACACCTTC. It codes for CASTYPRGYTF.

This sequence joins TRBV7-2 and TRBJ2-2; no firm D call. Germline assignment: CDR1 SGHTA and CDR2 FQGNSA. CDR3 length equals 13 residues. The ends were cut back, 2 bases at V and 4 bases at J, with 5 bases in the middle. CDR3 sequence reads: CASSLWTTGELFF. Here the CDR3 DNA reads TGTGCCAGCAGCTTATGGACCACCGGGGAGCTGTTTTTT.

V is TRBV2 and J is TRBJ2-3, with a tentative D call TRBD2 (6 bases). The CDR3 runs to 14 residues. The germline V gene has CDR1 SNHLY and CDR2 FYNNEI. Trimming cost V 2 bases and J 4 bases, with 10 bases left between them. The CDR3 DNA is TGTGCCAGCAGTGAATTGCGGGGCCCAGATACGCAGTATTTT. It specifies CASSELRGPDTQYF.

The rearrangement joins TRBV11-2 to TRBJ1-2, with a possible D match to TRBD1 (6 bases). This CDR3 contains 14 residues. Trimming cost V 3 bases and J 2 bases, with 10 bases left between them. Germline loops: CDR1 SGHAT, CDR2 FQNNGV. CDR3 protein: CASSLQQGNYGYTF. Written as DNA, the CDR3 is TGTGCCAGCAGCTTGCAACAGGGAAACTATGGCTACACCTTC.